This section outlines one T cell receptor (beta chain) sequence together with its context. The antigen is not known. Here immunoSEQ multiplex PCR was the method, and the copy in TCRdb shows in-frame clones only, minus some. The sample has tens of thousands of clones, 88% seen once. Analysis merged second doses at about 4 or about 12 weeks. These data come from a study of T cell responses to AZD1222 COVID-19 vaccine. Study results and caveats: Among AZD1222 vaccinees, only six were seropositive at baseline. Donors were largely white British and mainly female; clonal diversity was possibly underestimated.

Losses at the gene ends were 2 bases for V and 7 bases for J; bases not matched to a gene: 6. This CDR3 is 14 amino acids long. Germline V gene lookup returns CDR1 MNHEY and CDR2 SVGAGI. Material: peripheral blood, obtained 28 days after the second AZD1222 dose. The TCR comes from an adult who received the AZD1222 COVID-19 vaccine. J is TRBJ2-7 and V is TRBV6-5; 9 positions agree with TRBD1. CDR3 in amino acids: CASSYVGTGWEQYF. The CDR3 DNA reads as TGTGCCAGCAGTTACGTCGGGACAGGGTGGGAGCAGTACTTC.